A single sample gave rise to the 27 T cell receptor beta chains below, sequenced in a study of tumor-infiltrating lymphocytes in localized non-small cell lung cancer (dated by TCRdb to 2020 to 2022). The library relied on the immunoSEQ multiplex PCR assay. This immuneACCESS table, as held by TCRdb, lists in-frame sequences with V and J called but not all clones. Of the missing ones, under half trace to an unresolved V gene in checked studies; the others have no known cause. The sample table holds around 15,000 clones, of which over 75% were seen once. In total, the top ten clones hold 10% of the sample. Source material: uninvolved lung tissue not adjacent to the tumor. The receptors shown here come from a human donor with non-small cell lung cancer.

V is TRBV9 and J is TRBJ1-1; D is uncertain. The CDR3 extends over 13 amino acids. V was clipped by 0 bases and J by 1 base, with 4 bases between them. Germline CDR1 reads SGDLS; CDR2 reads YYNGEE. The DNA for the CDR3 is TGTGCCAGCAGCGTAGTTTCGAACACTGAAGCTTTCTTT. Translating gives CASSVVSNTEAFF.

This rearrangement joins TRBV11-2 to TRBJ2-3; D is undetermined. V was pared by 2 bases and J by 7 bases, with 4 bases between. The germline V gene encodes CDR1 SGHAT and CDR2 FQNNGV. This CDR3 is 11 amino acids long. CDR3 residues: CASSLLNTQYF. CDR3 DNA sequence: TGTGCCAGCAGCTTATTGAATACGCAGTATTTT.

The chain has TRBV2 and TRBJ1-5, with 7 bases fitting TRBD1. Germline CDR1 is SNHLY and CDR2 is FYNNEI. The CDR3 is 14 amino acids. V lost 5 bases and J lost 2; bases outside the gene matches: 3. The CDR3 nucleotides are TGTGCCAGCAGTCCCGGACAGGGCAATCAGCCCCAGCATTTT. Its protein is CASSPGQGNQPQHF.

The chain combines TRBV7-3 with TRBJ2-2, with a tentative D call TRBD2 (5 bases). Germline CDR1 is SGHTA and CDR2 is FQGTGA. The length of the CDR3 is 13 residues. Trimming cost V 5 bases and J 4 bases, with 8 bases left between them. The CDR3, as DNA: TGTGCCAGCAGCGCCAGCGGCACCGGGGAGCTGTTTTTT. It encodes CASSASGTGELFF. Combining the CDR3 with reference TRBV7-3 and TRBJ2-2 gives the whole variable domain GAGVSQTPSNKVTEKGKYVELRCDPISGHTALYWYRQSLGQGPEFLIYFQGTGAADDSGLPNDRFFAVRPEGSVSTLKIQRTERGDSAVYLCASSASGTGELFFGEGSRLTVL.

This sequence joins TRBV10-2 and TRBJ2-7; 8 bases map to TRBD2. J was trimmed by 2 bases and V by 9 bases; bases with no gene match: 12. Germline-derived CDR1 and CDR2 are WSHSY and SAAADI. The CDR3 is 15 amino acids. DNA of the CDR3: TGCGCCAGTCGAGCGGGAGTAATGGGGACCTACGAGCAGTACTTC. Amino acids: CASRAGVMGTYEQYF.

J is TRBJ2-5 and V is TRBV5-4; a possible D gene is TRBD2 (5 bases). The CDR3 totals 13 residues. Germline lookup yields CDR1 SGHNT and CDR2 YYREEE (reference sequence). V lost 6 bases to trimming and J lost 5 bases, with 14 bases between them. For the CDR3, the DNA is TGTGCCAGCAAGTACGGGGTGGGGGAGACCCAGTACTTC. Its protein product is CASKYGVGETQYF.

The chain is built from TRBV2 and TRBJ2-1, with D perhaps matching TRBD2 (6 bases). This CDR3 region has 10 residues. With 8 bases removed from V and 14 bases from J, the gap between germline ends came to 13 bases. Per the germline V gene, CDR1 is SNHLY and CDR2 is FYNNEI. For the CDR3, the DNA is TGTGCCAGCGATGGAGGGCGAAAGTTCTTC. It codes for CASDGGRKFF.

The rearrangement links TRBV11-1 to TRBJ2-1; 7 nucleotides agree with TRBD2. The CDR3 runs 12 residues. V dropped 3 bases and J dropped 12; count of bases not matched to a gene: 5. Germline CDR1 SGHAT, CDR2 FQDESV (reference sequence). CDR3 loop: CASSLGEGGQFF. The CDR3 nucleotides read TGTGCCAGCAGCTTGGGGGAGGGTGGGCAGTTCTTC. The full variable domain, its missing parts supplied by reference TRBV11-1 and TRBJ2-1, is EAEVAQSPRYKITEKSQAVAFWCDPISGHATLYWYRQILGQGPELLVQFQDESVVDDSQLPKDRFSAERLKGVDSTLKIQPAELGDSAMYLCASSLGEGGQFFGPGTRLTVL.

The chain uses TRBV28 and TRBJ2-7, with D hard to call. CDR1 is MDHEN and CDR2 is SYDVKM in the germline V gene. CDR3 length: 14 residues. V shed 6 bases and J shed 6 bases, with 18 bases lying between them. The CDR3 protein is CASSSPAQWTEQYF. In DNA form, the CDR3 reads TGTGCCAGCAGCTCCCCAGCGCAGTGGACCGAGCAGTACTTC.

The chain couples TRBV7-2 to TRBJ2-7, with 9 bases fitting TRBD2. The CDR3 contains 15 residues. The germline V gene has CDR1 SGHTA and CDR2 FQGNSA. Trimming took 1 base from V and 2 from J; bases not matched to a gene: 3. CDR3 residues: CASSLDSSGTYEQYF. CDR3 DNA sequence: TGTGCCAGCAGCTTAGACTCTAGCGGGACCTACGAGCAGTACTTC.

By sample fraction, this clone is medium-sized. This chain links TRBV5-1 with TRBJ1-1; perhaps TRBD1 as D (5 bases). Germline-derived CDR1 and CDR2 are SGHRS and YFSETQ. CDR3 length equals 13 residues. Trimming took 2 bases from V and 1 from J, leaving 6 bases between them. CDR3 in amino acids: CASSFDRNTEAFF. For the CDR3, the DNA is TGCGCCAGCAGCTTTGACAGGAACACTGAAGCTTTCTTT. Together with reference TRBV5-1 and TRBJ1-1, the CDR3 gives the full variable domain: KAGVTQTPRYLIKTRGQQVTLSCSPISGHRSVSWYQQTPGQGLQFLFEYFSETQRNKGNFPGRFSGRQFSNSRSEMNVSTLELGDSALYLCASSFDRNTEAFFGQGTRLTVV.

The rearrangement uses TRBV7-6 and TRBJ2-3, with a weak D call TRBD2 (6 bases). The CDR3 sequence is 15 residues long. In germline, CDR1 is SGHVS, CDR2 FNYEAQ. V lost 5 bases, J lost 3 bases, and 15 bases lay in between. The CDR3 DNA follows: TGTGCCAGCAGCCATGGGGGGACTGTGACAGATACGCAGTATTTT. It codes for CASSHGGTVTDTQYF.

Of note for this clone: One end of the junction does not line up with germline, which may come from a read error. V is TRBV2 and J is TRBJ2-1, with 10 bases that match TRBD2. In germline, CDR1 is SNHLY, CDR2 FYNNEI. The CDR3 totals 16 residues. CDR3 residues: CASSEGLAASYNEQFF. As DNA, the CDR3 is TGTGCCAGCAGCGAAGGACTAGCGGCCTCCTACAATGAGCAGTTCTTC.

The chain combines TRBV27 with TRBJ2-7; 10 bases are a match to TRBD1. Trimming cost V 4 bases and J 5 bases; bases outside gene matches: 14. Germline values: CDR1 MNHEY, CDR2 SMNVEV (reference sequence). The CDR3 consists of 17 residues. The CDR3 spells CASSSRAPGQGYDEQYF. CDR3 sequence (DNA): TGTGCCAGCAGTTCGAGGGCACCGGGACAGGGGTACGACGAGCAGTACTTC.

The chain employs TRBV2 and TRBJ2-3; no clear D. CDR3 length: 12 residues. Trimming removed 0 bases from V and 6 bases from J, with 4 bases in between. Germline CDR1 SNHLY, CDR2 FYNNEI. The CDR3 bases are TGTGCCAGCAGTGAAGCGCTGGATACGCAGTATTTT. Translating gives CASSEALDTQYF.

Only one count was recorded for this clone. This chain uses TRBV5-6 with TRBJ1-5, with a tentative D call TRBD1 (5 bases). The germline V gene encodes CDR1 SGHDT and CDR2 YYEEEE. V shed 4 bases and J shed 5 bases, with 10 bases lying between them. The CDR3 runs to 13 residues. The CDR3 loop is CASSEGVYQPQHF. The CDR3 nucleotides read TGTGCCAGCAGCGAAGGGGTTTATCAGCCCCAGCATTTT.

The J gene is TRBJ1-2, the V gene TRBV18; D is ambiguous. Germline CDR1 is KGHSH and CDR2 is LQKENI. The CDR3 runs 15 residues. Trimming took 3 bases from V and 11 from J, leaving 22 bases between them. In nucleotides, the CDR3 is TGTGCCAGCTCACCCCCTCCAACGGGCGCAAGTGGATACACCTTC. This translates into CASSPPPTGASGYTF.

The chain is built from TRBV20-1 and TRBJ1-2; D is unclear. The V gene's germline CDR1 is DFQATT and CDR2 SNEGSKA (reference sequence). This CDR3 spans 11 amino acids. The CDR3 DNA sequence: TGCAGCGCGCCGTCTACCTATGGCTACACCTTC. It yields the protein CSAPSTYGYTF.

This chain's CDR3 is CASSLPLGSNEQFF. The CDR3 DNA is TGCGCCAGCAGCTTGCCGTTAGGGAGCAATGAGCAGTTCTTC. J is TRBJ2-1 and V is TRBV5-1; TRBD2 is a possible D gene (5 bases). The CDR3 is made up of 14 amino acids. V lost 1 base and J 6 bases, leaving 11 bases between the germline ends. Germline V CDR1 and CDR2: SGHRS, YFSETQ.

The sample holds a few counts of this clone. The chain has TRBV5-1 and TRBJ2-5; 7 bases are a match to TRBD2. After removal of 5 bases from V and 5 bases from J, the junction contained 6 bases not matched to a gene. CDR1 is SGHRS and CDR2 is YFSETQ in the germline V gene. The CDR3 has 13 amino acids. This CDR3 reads CASSGAGRETQYF. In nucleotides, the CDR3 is TGCGCCAGCAGTGGAGCGGGGAGGGAGACCCAGTACTTC.

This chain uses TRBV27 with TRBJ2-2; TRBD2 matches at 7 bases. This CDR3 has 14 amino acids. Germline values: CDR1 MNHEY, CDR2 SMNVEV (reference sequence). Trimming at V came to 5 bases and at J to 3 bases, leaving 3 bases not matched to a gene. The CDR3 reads CASSRGLYTGELFF. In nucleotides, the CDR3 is TGTGCCAGCAGTAGGGGACTATACACCGGGGAGCTGTTTTTT.

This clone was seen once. CDR3 bases: TGTGCCAGCAGCGTAAACGGACTAGACTTCGGCTCCGGGGAGCTGTTTTTT. Protein: CASSVNGLDFGSGELFF. V gene TRBV9 combines with J gene TRBJ2-2; 7 bases fit TRBD2. Germline loops: CDR1 SGDLS, CDR2 YYNGEE. The CDR3 consists of 17 residues. Trimming at V came to 1 base and at J to 6 bases, leaving 12 bases not matched to a gene.

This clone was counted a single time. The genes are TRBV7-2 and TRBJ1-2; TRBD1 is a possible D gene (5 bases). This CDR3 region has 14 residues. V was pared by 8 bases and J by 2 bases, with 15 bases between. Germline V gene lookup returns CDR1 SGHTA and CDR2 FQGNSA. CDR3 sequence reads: CASREAGGNYGYTF. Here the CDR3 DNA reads TGTGCCAGCCGGGAGGCCGGGGGGAACTATGGCTACACCTTC.

The CDR3 is CASSPPGGETQYF. CDR3 in DNA: TGTGCCAGCAGCCCCCCGGGCGGGGAGACCCAGTACTTC. The rearrangement uses TRBV11-2 and TRBJ2-5; maybe TRBD2 (5 bases). CDR1 SGHAT and CDR2 FQNNGV come from the germline V gene. V lost 5 bases to trimming and J lost 5 bases, with 12 bases between them. The CDR3 is 13 amino acids.

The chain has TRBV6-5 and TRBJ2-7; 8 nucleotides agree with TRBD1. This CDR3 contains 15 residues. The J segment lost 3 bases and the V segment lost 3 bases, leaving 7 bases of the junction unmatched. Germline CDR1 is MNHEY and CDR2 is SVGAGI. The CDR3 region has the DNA TGTGCCAGCAGTTATTCCGGGACAGGCGACTACGAGCAGTACTTC. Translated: CASSYSGTGDYEQYF.

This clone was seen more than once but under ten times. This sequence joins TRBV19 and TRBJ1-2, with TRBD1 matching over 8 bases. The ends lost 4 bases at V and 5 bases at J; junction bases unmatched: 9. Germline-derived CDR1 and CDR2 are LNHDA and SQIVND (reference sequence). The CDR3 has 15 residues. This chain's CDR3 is CASSRTGNLPYGYTF. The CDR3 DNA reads TGTGCCAGTAGTAGGACAGGGAACCTTCCTTATGGCTACACCTTC.

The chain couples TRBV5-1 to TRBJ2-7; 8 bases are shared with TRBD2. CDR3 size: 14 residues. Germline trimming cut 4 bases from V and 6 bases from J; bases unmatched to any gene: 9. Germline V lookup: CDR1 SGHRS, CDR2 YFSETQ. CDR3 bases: TGCGCCAGCAGCCCCTCGGGGGGGGGTCGCGAGCAGTACTTC. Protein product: CASSPSGGGREQYF.